This T cell receptor (beta chain) is drawn from a study of patients and donors after allogeneic stem cell transplantation. TCRdb called the RT-PCR reads again in MiXCR, with one record for every CDR3 protein. Seen here are approximately 140,000 distinct CDR3 sequences, over 35% observed once, and the top ten hold less than 60%. This clonotype was seen a single time. Germline CDR1 SGHRS, CDR2 YFSETQ. Trimming removed 4 bases from V and 2 bases from J, with 7 bases in between. There are 14 residues in the CDR3. The clonotype comes from a human donor who was either an allogeneic HSCT recipient or a stem cell or donor lymphocyte infusion donor (not recorded which). It is not recorded whose cells these are; they may come from a transplant donor. The V and J genes are TRBV5-1 and TRBJ2-6; no firm D call. Sequencing used blood, either unsorted or a sorted T cell fraction (not recorded which). The chain's CDR3 is CASSTRTGANVLTF. The CDR3 bases are TGCGCCAGCAGCACAAGGACTGGGGCCAACGTCCTGACTTTC.